The 24 T cell receptor beta chains in this list originate from one sample, sequenced in a study of blood T cells in healthy people across ages. A J-beta primer mix and a sample-barcoded 5' primer were used in a second PCR of roughly 6 to 11 cycles. TCRdb processed the 5' RACE reads anew with MiXCR; each CDR3 protein has one entry. The sample includes some 640,000 distinct CDR3 sequences, over 45% of them seen just once. Sequencing was done on a sample of blood. Receptors originate from a woman aged 60-75 years in good health.

The chain carries TRBV20-1 and TRBJ2-1, with D perhaps matching TRBD1 or TRBD2 (5 bases each). Germline V gene data show CDR1 as DFQATT and CDR2 as SNEGSKA (reference sequence). Trimming stripped 6 bases from V and 8 bases from J, with 14 bases between. The CDR3 contains 12 residues. CDR3 region: CSAPTRGDEQFF. CDR3 bases: TGCAGTGCCCCCACTAGGGGCGATGAGCAGTTCTTC.

This clonotype turned up a few times. One end of the junction fails to match germline, which may point to a read error. The rearrangement uses TRBV12-3 or TRBV12-4 and TRBJ1-4, with 8 bases lining up with TRBD1. The CDR3 has 14 amino acids. The CDR3 protein is CASSLDRGGEKLFF. CDR3 nucleotide sequence: TGCGCCAGCAGCTTAGACAGGGGCGGTGAAAAACTGTTTTTT.

The chain joins TRBV7-2 to TRBJ1-4; weak D call: TRBD1 (5 bases). CDR3 size: 14 residues. Germline V gene data show CDR1 as SGHTA and CDR2 as FQGNSA. Trimming stripped 3 bases from V and 8 bases from J, with 13 bases between. As DNA, the CDR3 is TGTGCCAGCAGCTTCCGGGGCGCAGGAGAAAAACTGTTTTTT. It yields the protein CASSFRGAGEKLFF. Filled out from reference TRBV7-2 and TRBJ1-4, the complete variable domain reads GAGVSQSPSNKVTEKGKDVELRCDPISGHTALYWYRQSLGQGLEFLIYFQGNSAPDKSGLPSDRFSAERTGGSVSTLTIQRTQQEDSAVYLCASSFRGAGEKLFFGSGTQLSVL.

J is TRBJ2-1 and V is TRBV7-9; possible D gene TRBD1, 5 bases. The CDR3 runs to 15 residues. Trimming stripped 5 bases from V and 3 bases from J, with 14 bases between. The germline V gene has CDR1 SEHNR and CDR2 FQNEAQ (reference sequence). The CDR3 DNA sequence: TGTGCCAGCAGCGCAGACAGCCGAAACTACAATGAGCAGTTCTTC. Protein product: CASSADSRNYNEQFF.

The chain joins TRBV9 to TRBJ2-7; D is perhaps TRBD1 (5 bases). The CDR3 runs 15 residues. V gave up 0 bases and J gave up 3 bases, with 13 bases separating them. From germline, CDR1 is SGDLS and CDR2 YYNGEE. CDR3: CASSVGTTSNYEQYF. The CDR3 bases are TGTGCCAGCAGCGTAGGGACAACCTCGAACTACGAGCAGTACTTC.

The chain uses TRBV6-6 and TRBJ1-3; no reliable D call. CDR3 size: 16 residues. The ends were cut back, 0 bases at V and 0 bases at J, with 9 bases in the middle. Germline CDR1 and CDR2: MNHNY and SVGAGI (reference sequence). CDR3 amino acids: CASSYSLRHSGNTIYF. The CDR3 DNA reads TGTGCCAGCAGTTACTCGCTACGGCACTCTGGAAACACCATATATTTT.

This chain joins TRBV7-9 and TRBJ1-1, with D possibly matching TRBD1 (5 bases). The germline CDR1 and CDR2 sequences are SEHNR and FQNEAQ (reference sequence). The length of the CDR3 is 14 residues. Trimming took 6 bases from V and 4 from J, leaving 15 bases between them. CDR3 DNA: TGTGCCAGCAGTCCTATGTCAGGGACCACTGAAGCTTTCTTT. This translates into CASSPMSGTTEAFF.

With regard to this clonotype: The junction departs from germline at one end; a sequencing error may be responsible. The gene calls are TRBV4-3 and TRBJ1-3, with no clear D. The CDR3 contains 12 residues. The V gene's germline CDR1 is LGHNA and CDR2 YSLEER. The CDR3 is CASSQDGHTIYF. DNA for the CDR3: TGCGCCAGCAGCCAAGATGGACACACCATATATTTT.

The V and J genes are TRBV7-2 and TRBJ2-7, with TRBD2 matching 11 bases. Germline-derived CDR1 and CDR2 are SGHTA and FQGNSA. CDR3 length: 16 residues. The CDR3 region is CAGLFHPGLADYEQYF. CDR3 nucleotide sequence: TGTGCGGGCCTTTTTCATCCGGGACTAGCGGACTACGAGCAGTACTTC.

The chain combines TRBV9 with TRBJ2-7; 10 bases line up with TRBD2. The closer fit of TRBJ2-5 to the DNA end suggests the J call may be wrong. Germline values: CDR1 SGDLS, CDR2 YYNGEE. The CDR3 runs 15 residues. CDR3 sequence: CASSVELAGAETQYF. In nucleotides, the CDR3 is TGTGCCAGCAGCGTTGAGCTAGCGGGAGCCGAGACCCAGTACTTC.

The V and J genes are TRBV5-1 and TRBJ2-7, with D tentatively TRBD1 or TRBD2 (5 bases each). V was pared by 4 bases and J by 4 bases, with 24 bases between. In germline, CDR1 is SGHRS, CDR2 YFSETQ. The CDR3 has 17 residues. The CDR3 reads CASSPDQGRARGYEQYF. CDR3 bases: TGCGCCAGCAGCCCAGACCAGGGACGCGCTCGCGGTTACGAGCAGTACTTC.

V is TRBV3-1 and J is TRBJ2-7, with TRBD1 matching 10 bases. The CDR3 has 18 residues. Trimming removed 2 bases from V and 2 bases from J; junction bases left unmatched: 12. CDR1 and CDR2 from the germline V gene are LGHDT and YNNKEL (reference sequence). The CDR3 nucleotides are TGTGCCAGCAGCCAACTTGCCGACCGGGACAGGGGTACCTACGAGCAGTACTTC. Translating gives CASSQLADRDRGTYEQYF.

The rearrangement uses TRBV25-1 and TRBJ1-2; no clear D. The CDR3 sequence is 16 residues long. V was shortened by 0 bases and J by 1 base, with 12 bases between the two germline ends. Germline V gene lookup returns CDR1 MGHDK and CDR2 SYGVNS. CDR3 amino acids: CASSEYLIQDNYGYTF. The CDR3 DNA reads TGTGCCAGCAGTGAATATCTAATCCAAGATAACTATGGCTACACCTTC.

This chain links TRBV10-3 with TRBJ2-7; 10 positions match TRBD1. Germline V gene data show CDR1 as ENHRY and CDR2 as SYGVKD. The CDR3 totals 14 residues. The J segment lost 3 bases and the V segment lost 6 bases, leaving 5 bases of the junction unmatched. This chain's CDR3 is CAIRGGDRGYEQYF. CDR3 coding DNA: TGTGCCATCAGAGGAGGGGACAGGGGCTACGAGCAGTACTTC.

This clonotype turned up a few times. The chain combines TRBV7-8 with TRBJ2-3; D perhaps matches TRBD1 (5 bases). There are 12 residues in the CDR3. Germline-derived CDR1 and CDR2 are SGHVS and FQNEAQ. The V end lost 6 bases, the J end lost 6 bases, and 10 bases lay between the germline ends. The CDR3 loop reads CASSRQSDTQYF. In DNA, the CDR3 is TGTGCCAGCAGTCGACAGAGCGATACGCAGTATTTT.

This clonotype was counted a single time. This chain uses TRBV19 with TRBJ2-7; D call uncertain. This CDR3 region has 15 residues. Trimming took 5 bases from V and 1 from J, leaving 15 bases between them. Looked up from germline, CDR1 is LNHDA and CDR2 is SQIVND (reference sequence). CDR3 sequence (DNA): TGTGCCAGTAGTCCGGACGAGGACCGATCCTACGAGCAGTACTTC. As protein: CASSPDEDRSYEQYF.

The chain uses TRBV24-1 and TRBJ2-1; 7 positions agree with TRBD1. Germline assignment: CDR1 KGHDR and CDR2 SFDVKD. The CDR3 extends over 15 amino acids. The junction had 7 bases not matched to a gene; V was cut back by 5 bases and J by 4 bases. The CDR3 bases are TGTGCCACCAGTGTCTCCGGGACAGCTTACAATGAGCAGTTCTTC. It codes for CATSVSGTAYNEQFF.

This chain joins TRBV15 and TRBJ2-7; TRBD1 matches 8 bases. CDR1 and CDR2 (germline): LNHNV, YYDKDF (reference sequence). The CDR3 contains 16 residues. Unmatched junction bases numbered 11, after V lost 5 bases and J lost 2 bases. CDR3: CATSFTRTGNAYEQYF. Here the CDR3 DNA reads TGTGCCACCAGCTTCACCCGGACAGGGAATGCCTACGAGCAGTACTTC.

This clonotype appeared a few times. This chain joins TRBV29-1 and TRBJ2-5; TRBD2 aligns across 10 bases. Germline V gene lookup returns CDR1 SQVTM and CDR2 ANQGSEA. The junction had 5 bases not matched to a gene; V was cut back by 6 bases and J by 1 base. The CDR3 covers 14 residues. The CDR3 sequence is CSVASGSSQETQYF. CDR3 sequence (DNA): TGCAGCGTCGCTAGCGGGAGTTCCCAAGAGACCCAGTACTTC. Combining the CDR3 with reference TRBV29-1 and TRBJ2-5 gives the whole variable domain SAVISQKPSRDICQRGTSLTIQCQVDSQVTMMFWYRQQPGQSLTLIATANQGSEATYESGFVIDKFPISRPNLTFSTLTVSNMSPEDSSIYLCSVASGSSQETQYFGPGTRLLVL.

This clonotype was seen ten or more times. This chain connects TRBV7-2 to TRBJ2-1; D not certain. V was shortened by 5 bases and J by 4 bases, with 6 bases between the two germline ends. Germline values: CDR1 SGHTA, CDR2 FQGNSA. The CDR3 spans 12 residues. This CDR3 is CASSISYNEQFF. Written as DNA, the CDR3 is TGTGCCAGCAGCATTTCTTACAATGAGCAGTTCTTC.

The V and J genes are TRBV29-1 and TRBJ2-1, with 9 nucleotides matching TRBD2. The CDR3 has 14 residues. The V segment lost 4 bases and the J segment 4 bases; nucleotides outside the gene matches: 5. CDR1 and CDR2 from the germline V gene are SQVTM and ANQGSEA. The CDR3 here is CSVARLAEYNEQFF. CDR3 sequence (DNA): TGCAGCGTTGCCCGACTAGCGGAATACAATGAGCAGTTCTTC.

V is TRBV6-2 or TRBV6-3 and J is TRBJ2-5; 8 bases line up with TRBD1. The J call may be wrong; the DNA end is better matched by TRBJ2-7. CDR1 is MNHEY and CDR2 is SVGEGT in the germline V gene. This CDR3 region has 14 residues. This CDR3 is CARSKGQDLYEQYF. CDR3 bases: TGTGCCAGGAGTAAGGGACAGGACCTTTACGAGCAGTACTTC.

This clonotype was seen a few times. The chain combines TRBV12-3 or TRBV12-4 with TRBJ1-4; D gene ambiguous. CDR3 length: 14 amino acids. The ends were cut back, 3 bases at V and 5 bases at J, with 10 bases in the middle. Written as DNA, the CDR3 is TGTGCCAGCAGTTTTAGCAGAGACAATGAAAAACTGTTTTTT. It is translated as CASSFSRDNEKLFF.

This clonotype was observed at least ten times. V usage is TRBV6-6 and J usage is TRBJ2-3; perhaps D is TRBD1 or TRBD2 (5 bases each). Germline CDR1 reads MNHNY; CDR2 reads SVGAGI (reference sequence). The V and J ends lost 6 bases and 1 base respectively, with 14 bases between them. CDR3 length: 15 amino acids. The CDR3 coding sequence is TGTGCCAGCAGCCGATACGGGGACGGCACAGATACGCAGTATTTT. Translation gives CASSRYGDGTDTQYF.